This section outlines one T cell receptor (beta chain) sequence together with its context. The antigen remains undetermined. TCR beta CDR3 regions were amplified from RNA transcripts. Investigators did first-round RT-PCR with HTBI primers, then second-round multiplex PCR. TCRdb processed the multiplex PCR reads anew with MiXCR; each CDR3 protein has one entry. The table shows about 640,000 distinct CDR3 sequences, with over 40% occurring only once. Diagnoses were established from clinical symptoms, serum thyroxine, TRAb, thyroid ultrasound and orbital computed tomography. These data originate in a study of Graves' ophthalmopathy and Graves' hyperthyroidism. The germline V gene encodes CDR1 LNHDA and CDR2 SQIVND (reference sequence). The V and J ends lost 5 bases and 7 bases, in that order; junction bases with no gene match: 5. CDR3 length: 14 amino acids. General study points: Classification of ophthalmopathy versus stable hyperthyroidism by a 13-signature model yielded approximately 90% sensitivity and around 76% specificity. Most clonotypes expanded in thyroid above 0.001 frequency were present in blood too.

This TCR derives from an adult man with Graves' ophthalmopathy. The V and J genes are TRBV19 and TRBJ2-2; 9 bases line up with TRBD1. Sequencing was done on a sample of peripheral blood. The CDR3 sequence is CASSRTGVDGELFF. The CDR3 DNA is TGTGCCAGTAGTCGGACAGGGGTGGACGGGGAGCTGTTTTTT.